What follows is one T cell receptor beta chain and its context. Its antigen is currently unknown. Study donors comprised healthy, HIV-negative adults devoid of recent acute infection or vaccination. Each subset's genomic DNA was shared equally among a number of immunoSEQ plates. Amplification in unsorted PBMC replicate PCRs started from about 280 ng DNA, which equals some 29,000 T cell genomes. Measured with immunoSEQ multiplex PCR; TCRdb has only the in-frame clones, and not every one. Of about 520,000 clones listed, roughly 80% were seen once; the top ten hold around 12%. The CDR3 runs to 13 residues. The germline gives CDR1 SGHRS, CDR2 YFSETQ. V lost 0 bases to trimming and J lost 8 bases, with 11 bases between them. This specimen belongs to a study of shared clonotypes between healthy human individuals. Study observations and caveats: Blood was the only sampled material, and tissue repertoires likely differ.

The sequenced material came from PBMCs. This TCR was sampled from a woman aged 35 to 49 in good health. Some clones in this sample may be carry-over from other donors' samples. This chain connects TRBV5-1 to TRBJ1-2; a weak D match, TRBD1 (5 bases). The CDR3 DNA is TGCGCCAGCAGCTTGGGTCAGGGTGGCGGCTACACCTTC. Its protein is CASSLGQGGGYTF.